This TCR beta chain is from a study of beta chain features in type 1 diabetes. The authors took one heparinised blood draw, averaging about 120 mL, from each donor. This clone was detected many times. Antigen specificity is unknown. Findings and limits, study-wide: Whether HLA type influences TCRB rearrangement remained unresolved here. Moderate but significant shortening of TCRB CDR3s was recorded in all four CD4+ subsets from Type 1 diabetes patients.

This CDR3 contains 13 residues. Trimming stripped 6 bases from V and 6 bases from J, with 12 bases between. The germline V gene encodes CDR1 LGHNT and CDR2 FRNRAP. Expressed TCRB transcripts were sequenced because the entire RNA isolate underwent reverse transcription. Clones were sequenced by immunoSEQ multiplex PCR, and TCRdb holds only the in-frame ones, with some missing. Among 300,000 to 350,000 clones, approximately 9.7% were seen once, and the ten largest hold approximately 1%. What was sequenced was central memory CD4+ T cells from blood. The J gene is TRBJ1-5, the V gene TRBV12-5; no definite D call. The TCR was taken from a man aged 25-40 years with type 1 diabetes. The CDR3 sequence is CASGTEERQPQHF. The CDR3 nucleotides are TGTGCTAGTGGCACTGAGGAACGTCAGCCCCAGCATTTT.